This T cell receptor (beta chain) was profiled in a study of cytomegalovirus exposure and HLA in healthy donors. Study results and limitations: Later analysis placed DRB1 highest and HLA-C lowest in TCR association rates, which differed by HLA locus. Looking again later, the authors saw that most CMV-associated TCR beta chains seemed HLA-restricted. Later work showed greater clonal expansion in HLA-associated TCR beta chains than in equally common others.

A note on this clone: The antigen is undetermined.

The PCR was carried out with 60 Vbeta primers and 13 Jbeta primers. Assay: immunoSEQ multiplex PCR; the TCRdb copy retains only in-frame clones and omits some. Here the sample spans over 80,000 clones, approximately 80% being singletons. The sample comprised PBMCs. The clonotype comes from a man aged 55-75 years in good health and CMV-seropositive.

The chain's CDR3 is CASRPRTGPNEQYF. CDR3 in DNA: TGTGCCAGCAGACCGAGGACAGGGCCCAACGAGCAGTACTTC. This sequence joins TRBV25-1 and TRBJ2-7, with 8 bases aligning to TRBD1. V was clipped by 6 bases and J by 5 bases; unmatched bases: 9. CDR3 length equals 14 residues. Per germline, CDR1 MGHDK and CDR2 SYGVNS.